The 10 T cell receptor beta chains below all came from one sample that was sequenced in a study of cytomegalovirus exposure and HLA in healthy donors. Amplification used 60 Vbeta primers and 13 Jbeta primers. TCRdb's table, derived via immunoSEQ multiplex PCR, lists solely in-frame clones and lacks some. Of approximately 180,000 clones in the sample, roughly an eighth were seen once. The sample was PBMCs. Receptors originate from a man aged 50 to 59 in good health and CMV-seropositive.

The CDR3 sequence is CATSQGGTGELFF. The CDR3 DNA reads TGTGCCACCAGCCAGGGGGGAACCGGGGAGCTGTTTTTT. The chain is built from TRBV15 and TRBJ2-2; D perhaps matches TRBD1 (7 bases). The germline V and J ends were trimmed by 5 bases and 5 bases, with 9 bases remaining between them. There are 13 residues in the CDR3. Germline lookup yields CDR1 LNHNV and CDR2 YYDKDF (reference sequence).

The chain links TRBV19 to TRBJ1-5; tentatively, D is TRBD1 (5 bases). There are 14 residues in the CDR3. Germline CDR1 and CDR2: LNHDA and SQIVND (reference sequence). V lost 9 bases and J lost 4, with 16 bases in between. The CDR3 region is CASSGGGYNQPQHF. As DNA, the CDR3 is TGTGCCAGCTCCGGGGGGGGATATAATCAGCCCCAGCATTTT.

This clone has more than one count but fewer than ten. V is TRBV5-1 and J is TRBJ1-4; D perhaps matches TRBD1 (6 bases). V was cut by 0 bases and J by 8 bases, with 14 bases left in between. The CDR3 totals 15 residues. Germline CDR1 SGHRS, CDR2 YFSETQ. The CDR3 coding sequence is TGCGCCAGCAGCTTGGAAGGGACACCAGAGGAAAAACTGTTTTTT. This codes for CASSLEGTPEEKLFF.

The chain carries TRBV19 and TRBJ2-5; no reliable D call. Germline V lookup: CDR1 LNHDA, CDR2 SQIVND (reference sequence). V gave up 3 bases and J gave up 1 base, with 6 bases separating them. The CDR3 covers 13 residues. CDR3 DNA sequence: TGTGCCAGTAGTATTGTCTCCCAAGAGACCCAGTACTTC. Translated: CASSIVSQETQYF.

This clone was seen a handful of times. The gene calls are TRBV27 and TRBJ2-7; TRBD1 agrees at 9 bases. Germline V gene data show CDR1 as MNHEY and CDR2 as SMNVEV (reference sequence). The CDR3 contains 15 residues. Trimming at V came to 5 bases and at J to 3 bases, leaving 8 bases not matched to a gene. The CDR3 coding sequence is TGTGCCAGCAGTGCATCCGGGACAGGGCACTACGAGCAGTACGTC. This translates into CASSASGTGHYEQYV.

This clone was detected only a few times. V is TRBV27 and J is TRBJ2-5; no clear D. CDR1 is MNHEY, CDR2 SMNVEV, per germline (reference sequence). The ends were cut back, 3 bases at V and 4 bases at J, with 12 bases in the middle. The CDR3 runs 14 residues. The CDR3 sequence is CASSFGALRETQYF. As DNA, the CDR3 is TGTGCCAGCAGTTTTGGTGCTTTGAGAGAGACCCAGTACTTC.

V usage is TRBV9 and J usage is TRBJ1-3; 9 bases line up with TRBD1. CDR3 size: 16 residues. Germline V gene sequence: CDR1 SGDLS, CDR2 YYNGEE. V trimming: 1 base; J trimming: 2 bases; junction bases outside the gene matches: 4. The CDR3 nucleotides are TGTGCCAGCAGCGTACTGGACAGGGGAACTGGAAACACCATATATTTT. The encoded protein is CASSVLDRGTGNTIYF.

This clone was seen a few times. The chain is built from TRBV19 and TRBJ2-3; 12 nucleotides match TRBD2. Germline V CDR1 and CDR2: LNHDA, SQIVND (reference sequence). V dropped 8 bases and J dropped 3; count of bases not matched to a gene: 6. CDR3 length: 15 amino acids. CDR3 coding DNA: TGTGCCAGTGCTACCCTAGCGGGGGGGACAGATACGCAGTATTTT. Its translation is CASATLAGGTDTQYF. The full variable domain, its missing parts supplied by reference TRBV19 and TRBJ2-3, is DGGITQSPKYLFRKEGQNVTLSCEQNLNHDAMYWYRQDPGQGLRLIYYSQIVNDFQKGDIAEGYSVSREKKESFPLTVTSAQKNPTAFYLCASATLAGGTDTQYFGPGTRLTVL.

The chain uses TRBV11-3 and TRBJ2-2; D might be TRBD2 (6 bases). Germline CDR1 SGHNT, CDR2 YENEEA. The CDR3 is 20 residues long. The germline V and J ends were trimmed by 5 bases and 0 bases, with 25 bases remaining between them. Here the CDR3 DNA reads TGTGCCAGCAGCCCTGGGAGAGTTTTCTCGGGGGATCCGAACACCGGGGAGCTGTTTTTT. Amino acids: CASSPGRVFSGDPNTGELFF.

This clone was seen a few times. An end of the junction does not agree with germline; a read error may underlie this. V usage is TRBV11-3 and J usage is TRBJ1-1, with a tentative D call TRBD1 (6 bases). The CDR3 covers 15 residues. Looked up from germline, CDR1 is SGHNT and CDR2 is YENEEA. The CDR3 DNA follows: TGTGCCAGCGGATATAATCCAGGGGTGAATACTGAAGCTTTCTTT. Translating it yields CASGYNPGVNTEAFF. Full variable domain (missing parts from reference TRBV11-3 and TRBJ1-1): EAGVVQSPRYKIIEKKQPVAFWCNPISGHNTLYWYLQNLGQGPELLIRYENEEAVDDSQLPKDRFSAERLKGVDSTLKIQPAELGDSAVYLCASGYNPGVNTEAFFGQGTRLTVV.